The 24 T cell receptor beta chains below were found in one sample sequenced in a study of cytomegalovirus exposure and HLA in healthy donors. Profiling relied on immunoSEQ multiplex PCR, and the TCRdb table lists in-frame clones only, not all of them. Of 70,000 to 90,000 clones in the sample, around 81% were seen once. Sequencing input: PBMCs. The source of these receptors is a man aged 25 to 40 in good health and CMV-seronegative.

The CDR3 nucleotides are TGTGCCAGCATATCCCAGGGTTGGGAAAAACTGTTTTTT. Encoded protein: CASISQGWEKLFF. V gene TRBV2 combines with J gene TRBJ1-4; TRBD1 is a possible D gene (5 bases). Trimming pared 7 bases from V and 8 bases from J, leaving 14 bases between. This CDR3 region has 13 residues. Germline V gives CDR1 SNHLY, CDR2 FYNNEI.

This chain uses TRBV9 with TRBJ1-2; 9 nucleotides align to TRBD1. Germline values: CDR1 SGDLS, CDR2 YYNGEE. The CDR3 spans 16 residues. V lost 0 bases, J lost 6 bases, and 9 bases stayed unmatched. The CDR3 DNA reads TGTGCCAGCAGCGTAGGATCCCGGACAGGGGAACATGGCTACACCTTC. It specifies CASSVGSRTGEHGYTF.

This clone was detected only a few times. The CDR3 DNA sequence: TGTGCCAGCAGTGTCCAGAGGGGGACTGAAGCTTTCTTT. Amino acids: CASSVQRGTEAFF. The rearrangement links TRBV6-4 to TRBJ1-1; possibly TRBD1 for D (6 bases). The V and J ends lost 4 bases and 5 bases respectively, with 11 bases between them. Germline V CDR1 and CDR2: MRHNA, SNTAGT. The CDR3 consists of 13 residues.

The chain links TRBV7-3 to TRBJ1-2; 7 positions agree with TRBD1. V shed 5 bases and J 7 bases; nucleotides not matched to a gene: 10. CDR3 length: 14 amino acids. The V gene's germline CDR1 is SGHTA and CDR2 FQGTGA. The DNA of the CDR3 is TGTGCCAGCAGCCCATCACAGGGGATGCCTGGCTACACCTTC. It encodes CASSPSQGMPGYTF.

The rearrangement uses TRBV29-1 and TRBJ2-7; 8 bases align to TRBD1. The ends lost 2 bases at V and 1 base at J; junction bases unmatched: 10. The CDR3 extends over 16 amino acids. CDR1 SQVTM and CDR2 ANQGSEA come from the germline V gene. CDR3 protein: CSVELTDRVVSYEQYV. For the CDR3, the DNA is TGCAGCGTTGAATTGACGGACAGGGTAGTGTCCTACGAGCAGTACGTC.

This clone was counted between two and nine times. The rearrangement uses TRBV7-9 and TRBJ2-7, with 7 bases aligning to TRBD1. The CDR3 extends over 13 amino acids. The junction had 4 bases not matched to a gene; V was cut back by 5 bases and J by 3 bases. Germline lookup yields CDR1 SEHNR and CDR2 FQNEAQ (reference sequence). The CDR3 region has the DNA TGTGCCAGCAGCCTTACAGGGGTCTACGAGCAGTACGTC. Encoded protein: CASSLTGVYEQYV.

J is TRBJ1-2 and V is TRBV30, with 8 bases aligning to TRBD1. In germline, CDR1 is GTSNPN, CDR2 SVGIG (reference sequence). V shed 5 bases, J shed 4 bases, and the junction held 6 bases outside the gene matches. The CDR3 is 13 amino acids. The CDR3 protein is CAWGQGRTYGYTF. The CDR3 DNA reads TGTGCCTGGGGACAGGGCCGAACCTATGGCTACACCTTC.

V usage is TRBV7-5 and J usage is TRBJ1-2. TRBV7-5 is a recognized pseudogene. The CDR3 is 11 residues long. In nucleotides, the CDR3 is TGTGTCAGAAGCTTAGCATGCGACTACACCTTC. Its protein is CVRSLACDYTF.

J is TRBJ1-5 and V is TRBV27, with TRBD1 matching 10 bases. The germline CDR1 and CDR2 sequences are MNHEY and SMNVEV (reference sequence). The CDR3 loop spans 18 amino acids. Trimming took 5 bases from V and 6 from J; bases not matched to a gene: 16. CDR3 DNA: TGTGCCAGCAGTAAGATGACAGGGGGCGTCAATCTACCTCAGCCCCAGCATTTT. This encodes CASSKMTGGVNLPQPQHF.

This clone has just a few counts. V and J are TRBV7-3 and TRBJ2-3, with D tentatively TRBD1 (5 bases). Germline V CDR1 and CDR2: SGHTA, FQGTGA. V shed 4 bases and J shed 8 bases, with 10 bases lying between them. The CDR3 spans 12 residues. The CDR3 is CASSWDQGTQYF. In DNA form, the CDR3 reads TGTGCCAGCAGCTGGGATCAGGGTACGCAGTATTTT.

This rearrangement joins TRBV7-3 to TRBJ2-1, with 13 nucleotides matching TRBD2. CDR3 length: 15 residues. Germline values: CDR1 SGHTA, CDR2 FQGTGA. With 6 bases clipped from V and 7 bases from J, the junction kept 6 bases outside the gene matches. CDR3 sequence (DNA): TGTGCCAGCAGACTAGCGGGGGGGCCTCGGAATGAGCAGTTCTTC. As protein: CASRLAGGPRNEQFF.

CDR3 in amino acids: CASSRGIHGYTF. The CDR3 bases are TGTGCCAGCAGTAGGGGGATCCATGGCTACACCTTC. The chain links TRBV28 to TRBJ1-2; the D gene is possibly TRBD1 (6 bases). The germline V gene has CDR1 MDHEN and CDR2 SYDVKM. Deletions cut 5 bases from V and 6 bases from J, with 10 bases between. The CDR3 loop spans 12 amino acids.

V gene TRBV10-3 combines with J gene TRBJ1-2; TRBD1 is a possible D gene (5 bases). The germline V and J ends were trimmed by 2 bases and 6 bases, with 16 bases remaining between them. Germline values: CDR1 ENHRY, CDR2 SYGVKD. The CDR3 consists of 15 residues. The CDR3 bases are TGTGCCATCAGTGAGAAAGAAAGGGGATTTCATGGCTACACCTTC. Its protein is CAISEKERGFHGYTF.

The V call is TRBV9, the J call TRBJ2-3; 10 nucleotides agree with TRBD2. This CDR3 spans 16 amino acids. Per the germline V gene, CDR1 is SGDLS and CDR2 is YYNGEE. Trimming took 3 bases from V and 1 from J; bases not matched to a gene: 5. CDR3 loop: CASSASGTSGTDTQYF. The CDR3 DNA sequence: TGTGCCAGCAGCGCGAGCGGGACTAGCGGCACAGATACGCAGTATTTT. Using reference TRBV9 and TRBJ2-3 for the parts outside the CDR3, the full variable domain is DSGVTQTPKHLITATGQRVTLRCSPRSGDLSVYWYQQSLDQGLQFLIQYYNGEERAKGNILERFSAQQFPDLHSELNLSSLELGDSALYFCASSASGTSGTDTQYFGPGTRLTVL.

CDR3 amino acids: CASSKVLAGVGTYEQYV. CDR3 DNA: TGTGCCAGCAGCAAAGTCCTAGCGGGAGTCGGAACCTACGAGCAGTACGTC. The chain employs TRBV21-1 and TRBJ2-7; no check of the table's D call, TRBD2, against the DNA was made. TRBV21-1 is noted as a pseudogene. This CDR3 is built from 17 residues.

This clone has a handful of counts. V is TRBV6-4 and J is TRBJ1-5; the D is unclear. Trimming stripped 4 bases from V and 0 bases from J, with 4 bases between. This CDR3 has 13 residues. CDR1 is MRHNA and CDR2 is SNTAGT in the germline V gene. DNA for the CDR3: TGTGCCAGCAGTGCTAATAGCAATCAGCCCCAGCATTTT. Translated: CASSANSNQPQHF.

The chain carries TRBV4-1 and TRBJ2-3, with D possibly TRBD2 on 6 matching bases. CDR1 MGHRA and CDR2 YSYEKL come from the germline V gene. Trimming took off 8 bases at V and 5 bases at J, with 14 bases between the two ends. The CDR3 extends over 13 amino acids. In DNA form, the CDR3 reads TGCGCCAGCGCGAGCTTGGGGGGAGATACGCAGTATTTT. Translated, it gives CASASLGGDTQYF.

V gene TRBV7-9 combines with J gene TRBJ1-2; maybe TRBD1 (5 bases). Germline V gene sequence: CDR1 SEHNR, CDR2 FQNEAQ (reference sequence). CDR3 size: 14 residues. Trimming took 0 bases from V and 4 from J, leaving 9 bases between them. The CDR3 loop is CASSLAGQGYGYTF. CDR3 nucleotides: TGTGCCAGCAGCTTAGCCGGCCAGGGCTATGGCTACACCTTC.

The rearrangement links TRBV6-5 to TRBJ1-2, with D uncertain. CDR3 length equals 13 residues. With 2 bases removed from V and 4 bases from J, the gap between germline ends came to 8 bases. Germline V gene data show CDR1 as MNHEY and CDR2 as SVGAGI. The CDR3 sequence is CASSYAEGYGYTF. DNA for the CDR3: TGTGCCAGCAGTTACGCGGAGGGCTATGGCTACACCTTC.

This clone was seen only a few times. V usage is TRBV4-3 and J usage is TRBJ2-5; 7 bases line up with TRBD2. CDR1 is LGHNA, CDR2 YSLEER, per germline. V dropped 1 base and J dropped 5; count of bases not matched to a gene: 1. The CDR3 has 13 residues. The CDR3 reads CASSQGSGETQYF. CDR3 coding DNA: TGCGCCAGCAGCCAAGGTAGCGGGGAGACCCAGTACTTC.

This chain connects TRBV29-1 to TRBJ1-4; D gene ambiguous. The CDR3 is 12 amino acids. The V gene lost 7 bases and the J gene lost 5 bases, with 11 bases spanning the gap. The germline V gene has CDR1 SQVTM and CDR2 ANQGSEA. CDR3 amino acids: CSGGNGNEKLFF. The CDR3 coding sequence is TGCAGCGGTGGTAACGGGAATGAAAAACTGTTTTTT.

The CDR3 DNA sequence: TGTGCCAGCAGCTTAGACCCGCTTCGGACATACAGCGATCACGAGCAGTACTTC. Residues: CASSLDPLRTYSDHEQYF. The chain is built from TRBV7-9 and TRBJ2-7, with D maybe TRBD1 (5 bases). The CDR3 covers 18 residues. Trimming cost V 1 base and J 5 bases, with 24 bases left between them. Germline lookup yields CDR1 SEHNR and CDR2 FQNEAQ (reference sequence).

This chain links TRBV2 with TRBJ2-2; no clear D. Germline loops: CDR1 SNHLY, CDR2 FYNNEI. Trimming left V 6 bases short and J 5 bases short, with 10 bases between. The CDR3 sequence is 13 residues long. For the CDR3, the DNA is TGTGCCAGCAGGGCAGAACGAACCGGGGAGCTGTTTTTT. It is translated as CASRAERTGELFF.

This chain uses TRBV4-2 with TRBJ1-2; a weak D match, TRBD1 (5 bases). The germline gives CDR1 LGHNA, CDR2 YNFKEQ. The V and J ends lost 0 bases and 3 bases respectively, with 11 bases between them. This CDR3 contains 15 residues. CDR3 sequence (DNA): TGTGCCAGCAGCCAAGATCCAGGGCCAGACTATGGCTACACCTTC. It specifies CASSQDPGPDYGYTF.